This T cell receptor (beta chain) was identified in a study of T cell repertoires in ileal Crohn's disease. As for the study in general: Surgery for a complication: stricturing in about 61%, penetrating in 39%. About half received postoperative treatment, 10 to 11 with thiopurines and 15 to 20 anti-TNF. Per sample, about 480 nanograms of biopsy DNA were TCRB immunosequenced. General study results and limits: Clonality above 26.8% at surgery always came with endoscopic recurrence.

Details on this clone: Antigen unknown.

This CDR3 region has 13 residues. The germline V gene encodes CDR1 SGHTA and CDR2 FQGNSA. The junction had 4 bases not matched to a gene; V was cut back by 5 bases and J by 5 bases. Described time point: proximal margin of the surgical specimen (macroscopically non-inflamed). The method was immunoSEQ multiplex PCR; TCRdb's version includes in-frame clones alone and lacks a portion of them. The table shows approximately 7,000 clones, with 70% to 85% occurring only once. The chain joins TRBV7-2 to TRBJ2-7, with TRBD2 identical over 9 bases. The source of this sequence is an adult with Crohn's disease. The sequenced material came from ileal tissue. The DNA for the CDR3 is TGTGCCAGCAGCCCGGGACTAGCCAACGAGCAGTACTTC. This translates into CASSPGLANEQYF.